This T cell receptor beta chain is from a study of T cell responses to AZD1222 COVID-19 vaccine. Study at large: Both about-4-week and about-12-week second-dose recipients were combined.

Profiling relied on immunoSEQ multiplex PCR, and the TCRdb table lists in-frame clones only, not all of them. The table records 150,000 or so clones, roughly 90% of them present only once. With 0 bases clipped from V and 3 bases from J, the junction kept 7 bases outside the gene matches. This CDR3 region has 17 residues. CDR1 SGHAT and CDR2 FQNNGV come from the germline V gene. This specimen was peripheral blood, taken on day 0 of AZD1222 vaccination. The sequence came from an adult in good health. This chain links TRBV11-2 with TRBJ2-5; 10 nucleotides match TRBD2. Here the CDR3 reads CASSLDRLAGAKETQYF. The CDR3 bases are TGTGCCAGCAGCTTAGATCGGCTAGCGGGGGCCAAAGAGACCCAGTACTTC.